The 26 T cell receptor beta chains below were found in one sample sequenced in a study of T cell repertoires in cytomegalovirus infection. TCRdb itself ran the reads through MiXCR, one entry per CDR3 protein. The data contain 130,000 or so distinct CDR3 sequences, under 8% of them singletons. The sequencing input was PBMCs. These receptors were collected from a human donor in good health (CMV status not recorded). Some clones in this sample may be carry-over from other donors' samples.

This sequence joins TRBV12-3 or TRBV12-4 and TRBJ2-1, with 8 bases identical to TRBD2. The trim removed 2 bases at V and 3 bases at J, leaving 6 bases unmatched. This CDR3 has 16 amino acids. The CDR3 here is CASSLPSGFFYNEQFF. The CDR3 nucleotides are TGTGCCAGCAGTTTACCTAGCGGGTTCTTCTACAATGAGCAGTTCTTC.

This clonotype has a handful of counts. The chain uses TRBV20-1 and TRBJ1-4; the match to TRBD1 covers 10 bases. Unmatched junction bases numbered 5, after V lost 3 bases and J lost 7 bases. Germline V gene sequence: CDR1 DFQATT, CDR2 SNEGSKA (reference sequence). This CDR3 has 14 amino acids. CDR3 protein: CSASPRDRGEKLFF. In nucleotides, the CDR3 is TGCAGTGCTAGCCCTCGGGACAGGGGTGAAAAACTGTTTTTT.

In this sample, this clonotype turned up many times. V usage is TRBV7-2 and J usage is TRBJ2-5, with D unclear. The CDR3 has 13 amino acids. Germline V gene sequence: CDR1 SGHTA, CDR2 FQGNSA. Deletions cut 1 base from V and 5 bases from J, with 8 bases between. The CDR3 region is CASSLDRAETQYF. For the CDR3, the DNA is TGTGCCAGCAGCTTAGACCGAGCGGAGACCCAGTACTTC.

This clonotype was counted ten times or more. The chain uses TRBV28 and TRBJ1-4; a possible D gene is TRBD1 (5 bases). Germline CDR1 and CDR2: MDHEN and SYDVKM. V lost 4 bases and J lost 8, with 17 bases in between. This CDR3 spans 15 amino acids. CDR3 residues: CASSSRAHRQEKLFF. Here the CDR3 DNA reads TGTGCCAGCAGTTCGCGGGCCCATAGACAGGAAAAACTGTTTTTT.

Ten or more counts support this clonotype. The CDR3 here is CASSSPVGGTDTQYF. The CDR3 region has the DNA TGTGCCAGCAGCTCCCCCGTGGGGGGCACAGATACGCAGTATTTT. The rearrangement uses TRBV5-4 and TRBJ2-3, with D perhaps given as TRBD1 or TRBD2 (5 bases each). There are 15 residues in the CDR3. Germline V gene sequence: CDR1 SGHNT, CDR2 YYREEE (reference sequence). V lost 3 bases and J 1 base, leaving 12 bases between the germline ends.

This clonotype has just a few counts. The chain is built from TRBV11-2 and TRBJ1-5; D perhaps matches TRBD1 (6 bases). The germline V and J ends were trimmed by 3 bases and 5 bases, with 11 bases remaining between them. Germline V CDR1 and CDR2: SGHAT, FQNNGV. CDR3 length: 14 residues. The CDR3 DNA reads TGTGCCAGCAGCTTCGGGACACAAGATCAGCCCCAGCATTTT. Protein: CASSFGTQDQPQHF.

This clonotype has ten or more counts. The V gene is TRBV7-6, the J gene TRBJ2-7; either TRBD1 or TRBD2 may supply D (5 bases each). There are 15 residues in the CDR3. Germline V lookup: CDR1 SGHVS, CDR2 FNYEAQ. Trimming took off 1 base at V and 1 base at J, with 11 bases between the two ends. In DNA form, the CDR3 reads TGTGCCAGCAGCTTAGGAGTGGGGGAATCCTACGAGCAGTACTTC. Its protein product is CASSLGVGESYEQYF.

This clonotype came up a few times. The chain couples TRBV20-1 to TRBJ1-4; a weak D match, TRBD1 (5 bases). Germline V gene sequence: CDR1 DFQATT, CDR2 SNEGSKA (reference sequence). V was pared by 0 bases and J by 14 bases, with 22 bases between. The CDR3 runs 15 residues. The CDR3 is CSARDQTTPGGHLFF. The CDR3 DNA reads TGCAGTGCTAGAGATCAAACTACCCCTGGGGGTCATCTGTTTTTT.

At least ten counts were recorded for this clonotype. The rearrangement uses TRBV7-2 and TRBJ1-1, with TRBD1 identical over 10 bases. Trimming took 4 bases from V and 0 from J; bases not matched to a gene: 5. In germline, CDR1 is SGHTA, CDR2 FQGNSA. The CDR3 sequence is 16 residues long. CDR3 sequence (DNA): TGTGCCAGCAGCTCCGGGACAGGGGCCATGAACACTGAAGCTTTCTTT. This encodes CASSSGTGAMNTEAFF.

This clonotype has only a few counts. The rearrangement uses TRBV5-6 and TRBJ1-5; unclear D gene. This CDR3 spans 15 amino acids. V lost 4 bases, J lost 0 bases, and 11 bases lay in between. CDR1 and CDR2 (germline): SGHDT, YYEEEE. This CDR3 is CASSVRRNSNQPQHF. CDR3 nucleotide sequence: TGTGCCAGCAGCGTCAGACGGAATAGCAATCAGCCCCAGCATTTT.

This clonotype was found many times. The chain employs TRBV7-2 and TRBJ2-4; 8 nucleotides agree with TRBD2. The V and J ends lost 5 bases and 8 bases, in that order; junction bases with no gene match: 14. Germline values: CDR1 SGHTA, CDR2 FQGNSA. CDR3 size: 16 residues. Here the CDR3 DNA reads TGTGCCAGCAGCAACCCGGTGGGCGGGGGGTCGGACATTCAGTACTTC. Protein sequence: CASSNPVGGGSDIQYF.

This clonotype was counted only a few times. The gene calls are TRBV11-2 and TRBJ2-1; TRBD2 matches at 13 bases. The length of the CDR3 is 16 residues. V shed 5 bases, J shed 4 bases, and the junction held 5 bases outside the gene matches. Germline V gene sequence: CDR1 SGHAT, CDR2 FQNNGV. The CDR3 DNA reads as TGTGCCAGCAGCCCAGGACTAGCGGGGGTATACAATGAGCAGTTCTTC. Translation gives CASSPGLAGVYNEQFF.

This chain uses TRBV29-1 with TRBJ1-2, with D perhaps TRBD1 (6 bases). The V end was cut by 3 bases, the J end by 8 bases, with 13 bases between. The CDR3 consists of 12 residues. CDR1 and CDR2 from the germline V gene are SQVTM and ANQGSEA. CDR3 protein: CSVDSQGLGYTF. In nucleotides, the CDR3 is TGCAGCGTTGATTCCCAGGGGCTGGGCTACACCTTC.

The sample holds many counts of this clonotype. The CDR3 reads CASSPKDLNTEAFF. CDR3 DNA sequence: TGTGCCAGCAGTCCCAAGGATTTGAACACTGAAGCTTTCTTT. The gene calls are TRBV27 and TRBJ1-1; D call uncertain. The CDR3 contains 14 residues. Trimming shortened V by 5 bases and J by 0 bases, and 10 bases separated the two germline ends. Germline CDR1 reads MNHEY; CDR2 reads SMNVEV (reference sequence).

This clonotype was found many times. Here the CDR3 DNA reads TGTGCCAGCAGCTTCGACAGGCATGCCACAGATACGCAGTATTTT. This sequence encodes CASSFDRHATDTQYF. The V gene is TRBV7-2, the J gene TRBJ2-3, with a possible D match to TRBD1 (6 bases). The CDR3 runs 15 residues. The germline V gene encodes CDR1 SGHTA and CDR2 FQGNSA. With 3 bases removed from V and 2 bases from J, the gap between germline ends came to 12 bases.

This clonotype was counted at least ten times. CDR3 amino acids: CASSSGISGNTIYF. The DNA for the CDR3 is TGTGCCAGCAGTTCAGGGATCTCTGGAAACACCATATATTTT. This chain connects TRBV12-3 or TRBV12-4 to TRBJ1-3; a weak D match, TRBD1 (5 bases). Trimming took off 4 bases at V and 0 bases at J, with 7 bases between the two ends. The CDR3 runs to 14 residues.

The rearrangement uses TRBV6-2 or TRBV6-3 and TRBJ2-7; D unresolved. The ends were cut back, 2 bases at V and 8 bases at J, with 10 bases in the middle. Germline lookup yields CDR1 MNHEY and CDR2 SVGEGT. CDR3 length: 12 residues. In DNA, the CDR3 is TGTGCCAGCAGTTACATCGGAGCCCAGCAGTACTTC. Amino acids: CASSYIGAQQYF.

In this sample, this clonotype turned up many times. This sequence joins TRBV7-3 and TRBJ2-1; TRBD2 matches 9 bases. This CDR3 region has 13 residues. Germline CDR1 and CDR2: SGHTA and FQGTGA. Unmatched junction bases numbered 6, after V lost 5 bases and J lost 10 bases. CDR3 residues: CASSPTTSGEQFF. DNA of the CDR3: TGTGCCAGCAGCCCGACGACTAGCGGAGAGCAGTTCTTC.

This clonotype was observed a handful of times. The rearrangement joins TRBV14 to TRBJ1-6; no clear D gene. Germline V CDR1 and CDR2: SGHDN, FVKESK. V was clipped by 0 bases and J by 6 bases, with 9 bases between them. The CDR3 sequence is 15 residues long. The CDR3: CASSQEGRPNSPLHF. CDR3 sequence (DNA): TGTGCCAGCAGCCAAGAAGGACGCCCTAATTCACCCCTCCACTTT.

This clonotype showed up many times. The V and J genes are TRBV7-2 and TRBJ2-1; D is perhaps TRBD1 (5 bases). Per the germline V gene, CDR1 is SGHTA and CDR2 is FQGNSA. V was cut by 1 base and J by 3 bases, with 16 bases left in between. The length of the CDR3 is 17 residues. In DNA, the CDR3 is TGTGCCAGCAGCTTAGTCCCAGGGTTTTTGGGCTACAATGAGCAGTTCTTC. Its protein is CASSLVPGFLGYNEQFF. Full variable domain (rest looked up from reference TRBV7-2 and TRBJ2-1): GAGVSQSPSNKVTEKGKDVELRCDPISGHTALYWYRQSLGQGLEFLIYFQGNSAPDKSGLPSDRFSAERTGGSVSTLTIQRTQQEDSAVYLCASSLVPGFLGYNEQFFGPGTRLTVL.

This clonotype was counted ten times or more. The J gene is TRBJ2-2, the V gene TRBV29-1; TRBD1 agrees at 9 bases. V shed 7 bases and J 5 bases; nucleotides not matched to a gene: 8. Germline V gives CDR1 SQVTM, CDR2 ANQGSEA. The CDR3 has 14 amino acids. The CDR3 reads CSAVRGQGTGELFF. CDR3 coding DNA: TGCAGCGCTGTGAGGGGACAGGGTACCGGGGAGCTGTTTTTT.

This clonotype showed up just a few times. This chain links TRBV5-1 with TRBJ2-1; TRBD2 might be the D (6 bases). This CDR3 is built from 14 residues. The germline V gene encodes CDR1 SGHRS and CDR2 YFSETQ. With 1 base removed from V and 5 bases from J, the gap between germline ends came to 10 bases. This chain's CDR3 is CASSLIGGDNEQFF. The DNA for the CDR3 is TGCGCCAGCAGCTTGATCGGGGGTGACAATGAGCAGTTCTTC. The variable domain in full, completed from reference TRBV5-1 and TRBJ2-1, reads KAGVTQTPRYLIKTRGQQVTLSCSPISGHRSVSWYQQTPGQGLQFLFEYFSETQRNKGNFPGRFSGRQFSNSRSEMNVSTLELGDSALYLCASSLIGGDNEQFFGPGTRLTVL.

This clonotype was detected many times. V and J are TRBV7-9 and TRBJ1-1; the match to TRBD1 covers 9 bases. The CDR3 has 14 amino acids. V shed 5 bases, J shed 7 bases, and the junction held 8 bases outside the gene matches. From germline, CDR1 is SEHNR and CDR2 FQNEAQ (reference sequence). The CDR3 is CASSTGTGTGEAFF. DNA of the CDR3: TGTGCCAGCAGCACAGGGACAGGGACGGGTGAAGCTTTCTTT. Full variable domain (outside the CDR3, taken from reference TRBV7-9 and TRBJ1-1): DTGVSQNPRHKITKRGQNVTFRCDPISEHNRLYWYRQTLGQGPEFLTYFQNEAQLEKSRLLSDRFSAERPKGSFSTLEIQRTEQGDSAMYLCASSTGTGTGEAFFGQGTRLTVV.

The chain carries TRBV29-1 and TRBJ2-3; weak D call: TRBD1 (6 bases). The V end was cut by 5 bases, the J end by 2 bases, with 11 bases between. Germline V CDR1 and CDR2: SQVTM, ANQGSEA. CDR3 length equals 13 residues. The CDR3 protein is CSVPRTATDTQYF. As DNA, the CDR3 is TGCAGCGTTCCCCGGACAGCCACAGATACGCAGTATTTT.

This clonotype was seen at least ten times. The rearrangement links TRBV7-2 to TRBJ1-6; D is possibly TRBD1 (5 bases). This CDR3 is 15 amino acids long. Trimming cost V 5 bases and J 6 bases, with 14 bases left between them. Per germline, CDR1 SGHTA and CDR2 FQGNSA. CDR3 DNA: TGTGCCAGCAGCGCCCGGGGGGGGAGTAATTCACCCCTCCACTTT. Protein sequence: CASSARGGSNSPLHF.

Ten or more counts support this clonotype. V gene TRBV12-3 or TRBV12-4 combines with J gene TRBJ2-3; TRBD2 matches at 8 bases. V lost 7 bases, J lost 3 bases, and 6 bases stayed unmatched. The CDR3 consists of 14 residues. The CDR3 DNA sequence: TGTGCCAGCACCTCGGGGGGGTGGACAGATACGCAGTATTTT. Protein: CASTSGGWTDTQYF.